The 19 T cell receptor beta chains in this list originate from one sample, sequenced in a study of identifying expanded T cells in peripheral blood. The protocol was immunoSEQ multiplex PCR, while the TCRdb copy is restricted to in-frame clones and leaves out a portion. The repertoire has nearly 60,000 clones, around 90% of them found once; the top ten carry 3% to 4%. The sample taken for sequencing was blood. These receptors were obtained from a person aged 18-70 years in good health.

V usage is TRBV19 and J usage is TRBJ2-7; 7 nucleotides line up with TRBD2. CDR3 size: 15 residues. In germline, CDR1 is LNHDA, CDR2 SQIVND (reference sequence). Trimming cost V 5 bases and J 2 bases; bases outside gene matches: 9. The CDR3, as DNA: TGTGCCAGTAGTCTAGGGAGGGAATCTACCTACGAGCAGTACTTC. Translating gives CASSLGRESTYEQYF.

J is TRBJ2-6 and V is TRBV7-2; 8 bases are a match to TRBD1. J lost 2 bases, V lost 5 bases, and 8 bases had no gene match. Germline assignment: CDR1 SGHTA and CDR2 FQGNSA. The length of the CDR3 is 17 residues. The CDR3 protein is CASSPGQGQAGANVLTF. In DNA, the CDR3 is TGTGCCAGCAGCCCCGGACAGGGACAGGCTGGGGCCAACGTCCTGACTTTC.

This clone came up once. This sequence joins TRBV7-2 and TRBJ2-2; unclear D gene. CDR3 length equals 13 residues. V was cut by 3 bases and J by 6 bases, with 8 bases left in between. Per germline, CDR1 SGHTA and CDR2 FQGNSA. The CDR3 loop is CASSLYGPGELFF. DNA for the CDR3: TGTGCCAGCAGCTTGTATGGGCCCGGGGAGCTGTTTTTT.

This chain links TRBV21-1 with TRBJ2-3; TRBD2, the table's D call, lacks a check against the DNA. TRBV21-1 is listed as a pseudogene. The CDR3 totals 17 residues. The CDR3 region has the DNA TGTGCCAGCAGCACCTCGGCTAGCGGGGGGCCTGGGGATACGCAGTATTTT. The encoded protein is CASSTSASGGPGDTQYF.

The CDR3 is CASSPLRRQKNTEAFF. The DNA for the CDR3 is TGTGCCAGCAGTCCACTCCGGCGGCAGAAGAACACTGAAGCTTTCTTT. The chain uses TRBV27 and TRBJ1-1; D remains ambiguous. V gave up 5 bases and J gave up 1 base, with 17 bases separating them. CDR3 length: 16 residues. Germline V gene lookup returns CDR1 MNHEY and CDR2 SMNVEV (reference sequence).

The chain couples TRBV5-1 to TRBJ2-1; TRBD1 might be the D (7 bases). Germline V gives CDR1 SGHRS, CDR2 YFSETQ. V lost 4 bases and J lost 1, with 15 bases in between. This CDR3 has 16 residues. Here the CDR3 DNA reads TGCGCCAGCAGCCGGCAAGCAGGGGGGTCCTACAATGAGCAGTTCTTC. It yields the protein CASSRQAGGSYNEQFF.

The gene calls are TRBV28 and TRBJ2-6, with D hard to call. Germline V gene lookup returns CDR1 MDHEN and CDR2 SYDVKM. There are 13 residues in the CDR3. The V end was cut by 6 bases, the J end by 2 bases, with 5 bases between. The chain's CDR3 is CASRQPGANVLTF. The CDR3 DNA reads as TGTGCCAGCAGGCAGCCTGGGGCCAACGTCCTGACTTTC. Filled out from reference TRBV28 and TRBJ2-6, the complete variable domain reads DVKVTQSSRYLVKRTGEKVFLECVQDMDHENMFWYRQDPGLGLRLIYFSYDVKMKEKGDIPEGYSVSREKKERFSLILESASTNQTSMYLCASRQPGANVLTFGAGSRLTVL.

The V and J genes are TRBV19 and TRBJ2-5; unclear D gene. From germline, CDR1 is LNHDA and CDR2 SQIVND (reference sequence). CDR3 size: 16 residues. Between the trimmed V and J ends, which lost 5 bases and 5 bases, there was a span of 21 bases. The CDR3 reads CASSPLPWPSGETQYF. The CDR3, as DNA: TGTGCCAGTAGTCCGCTTCCCTGGCCGAGTGGGGAGACCCAGTACTTC.

The CDR3 sequence: CASSLEGSNQPQHF. The CDR3 DNA reads TGTGCCAGCAGCTTGGAGGGTAGCAATCAGCCCCAGCATTTT. The rearrangement uses TRBV5-4 and TRBJ1-5; D is unclear. The CDR3 covers 14 residues. CDR1 and CDR2 from the germline V gene are SGHNT and YYREEE (reference sequence). The germline V and J ends were trimmed by 0 bases and 0 bases, with 4 bases remaining between them.

The chain recombines TRBV28 with TRBJ2-5; TRBD1 agrees at 8 bases. The CDR3 consists of 16 residues. The V gene's germline CDR1 is MDHEN and CDR2 SYDVKM. With V trimmed by 7 bases and J by 4 bases, 14 bases remained unmatched. CDR3 in amino acids: CASTRVGRGLAETQYF. CDR3 sequence (DNA): TGTGCCAGCACACGGGTGGGCAGGGGGCTCGCAGAGACCCAGTACTTC.

The chain links TRBV30 to TRBJ2-1, with D uncertain. The CDR3 loop spans 12 amino acids. The V and J ends lost 3 bases and 8 bases respectively, with 11 bases between them. CDR1 is GTSNPN, CDR2 SVGIG, per germline (reference sequence). CDR3 nucleotides: TGTGCCTGGAGGGTTCATGGGGATGAGCAGTTCTTC. Translation: CAWRVHGDEQFF.

The chain uses TRBV5-5 and TRBJ2-3, with D perhaps matching TRBD2 (6 bases). CDR3 length: 15 residues. Germline CDR1 is SGHKS and CDR2 is YYEKEE (reference sequence). The V end was cut by 0 bases, the J end by 0 bases, with 8 bases between. CDR3 in DNA: TGTGCCAGCAGCTTGGGCGGGGTTAGCACAGATACGCAGTATTTT. Protein product: CASSLGGVSTDTQYF.

The chain recombines TRBV4-1 with TRBJ1-3, with 8 bases that match TRBD1. V was pared by 4 bases and J by 4 bases, with 6 bases of the junction left unmatched. This CDR3 is 15 amino acids long. Germline CDR1 is MGHRA and CDR2 is YSYEKL. CDR3 sequence (DNA): TGCGCCAGCAGCCCTACCGGGACAGGCGGAAACACCATATATTTT. It translates to CASSPTGTGGNTIYF.

The CDR3 sequence is CASTINPASGELFF. The CDR3 nucleotides read TGTGCCAGCACCATAAACCCAGCTTCCGGGGAGCTGTTTTTT. This chain links TRBV28 with TRBJ2-2, with unresolved D. In germline, CDR1 is MDHEN, CDR2 SYDVKM. Trimming pared 7 bases from V and 6 bases from J, leaving 15 bases between. CDR3 size: 14 residues.

This chain uses TRBV30 with TRBJ1-2; unclear D gene. Germline loops: CDR1 GTSNPN, CDR2 SVGIG (reference sequence). V lost 1 base, J lost 3 bases, and 12 bases lay in between. The CDR3 consists of 14 residues. The CDR3 loop is CAWSAPEMYYGYTF. The CDR3 region has the DNA TGTGCCTGGAGTGCGCCCGAGATGTACTATGGCTACACCTTC. Combining the CDR3 with reference TRBV30 and TRBJ1-2 gives the whole variable domain SQTIHQWPATLVQPVGSPLSLECTVEGTSNPNLYWYRQAAGRGLQLLFYSVGIGQISSEVPQNLSASRPQDRQFILSSKKLLLSDSGFYLCAWSAPEMYYGYTFGSGTRLTVV.

The chain recombines TRBV18 with TRBJ2-7; D might be TRBD1 or TRBD2, each matching 6 bases. The V gene's germline CDR1 is KGHSH and CDR2 LQKENI. With 2 bases removed from V and 0 bases from J, the gap between germline ends came to 11 bases. The CDR3 has 15 amino acids. The CDR3 bases are TGTGCCAGCTCACCAAGGGGGGATTCCTCCTACGAGCAGTACTTC. This sequence encodes CASSPRGDSSYEQYF.

The chain couples TRBV19 to TRBJ2-7; D may be TRBD1 or TRBD2 (5 bases each). Trimming shortened V by 6 bases and J by 4 bases, and 19 bases separated the two germline ends. Germline V lookup: CDR1 LNHDA, CDR2 SQIVND (reference sequence). This CDR3 has 15 residues. CDR3 sequence reads: CASSPPGRRPYEQYF. CDR3 coding DNA: TGTGCCAGTAGCCCCCCGGGACGGAGACCTTACGAGCAGTACTTC. Variable domain in full (rest from reference TRBV19 and TRBJ2-7): DGGITQSPKYLFRKEGQNVTLSCEQNLNHDAMYWYRQDPGQGLRLIYYSQIVNDFQKGDIAEGYSVSREKKESFPLTVTSAQKNPTAFYLCASSPPGRRPYEQYFGPGTRLTVT.

The chain joins TRBV7-2 to TRBJ2-7, with D maybe TRBD1 (6 bases). From germline, CDR1 is SGHTA and CDR2 FQGNSA. This CDR3 is built from 15 residues. The germline V and J ends were trimmed by 3 bases and 3 bases, with 15 bases remaining between them. The CDR3 nucleotides read TGTGCCAGCAGCTTGACCCAGGGGTCGCTCTACGAGCAGTACTTC. This translates into CASSLTQGSLYEQYF.

This clone was recorded once. The chain joins TRBV7-2 to TRBJ2-3; D call uncertain. The V and J ends lost 5 bases and 2 bases respectively, with 8 bases between them. The CDR3 runs to 13 residues. CDR1 is SGHTA, CDR2 FQGNSA, per germline. CDR3: CASSRPYTDTQYF. CDR3 DNA sequence: TGTGCCAGCAGCCGACCGTACACAGATACGCAGTATTTT.